This T cell receptor beta chain was captured by sequencing in a study of blood T cell repertoires in COVID-19. Ages ranged from roughly 18 to 95 years, with residence in approximately 25 US areas. There are 13 residues in the CDR3. Germline lookup yields CDR1 SGHRS and CDR2 YFSETQ. V gave up 1 base and J gave up 7 bases, with 11 bases separating them. In the original processing: The assay estimated nucleated cells by amplifying reference gene primers. Data came from immunoSEQ multiplex PCR; TCRdb stores just in-frame clones and leaves some out. V and J calls and clone size are as listed in that table; D and trimming were resolved from the DNA. Of about 380,000 clones listed, about 89% are singletons.

What was sequenced was PBMCs or T cells enriched from blood (not recorded which). V gene TRBV5-1 combines with J gene TRBJ1-2; weak D call: TRBD1 (5 bases). The source of this sequence is a young man who had recovered from COVID-19. The CDR3 coding sequence is TGCGCCAGCAGCTTGTGGGTCGGGGGTGGCTACACCTTC. Its translation is CASSLWVGGGYTF.